Included here is one T cell receptor beta chain sequence, with context. Its matching antigen is unknown. cDNA prepared by RNA extraction and subsequent reverse transcription served as the template for sequencing. Assay: immunoSEQ multiplex PCR; the TCRdb copy retains only in-frame clones and omits some. There are about 110,000 clones in the sample; roughly 64% occur only once, and roughly 19% lies in the top ten. In germline, CDR1 is PRHDT, CDR2 FYEKMQ (reference sequence). J lost 1 base, V lost 0 bases, and 7 bases had no gene match. This CDR3 has 18 residues. This sample is drawn from a study of CD8+ T cells in alopecia areata. Study-level results: Alopecia totalis/universalis scalp especially showed more expanded CD8+ clones than normal scalp.

Sequencing was performed on CD8+ T cells sorted from blood. This chain uses TRBV13 with TRBJ2-4; TRBD1 matches 9 bases. The receptor's source is a human donor in good health. DNA of the CDR3: TGTGCCAGCAGCTTAGGTACAGGGGGCTCAGGGGCCAAAAACATTCAGTACTTC. This gives the protein CASSLGTGGSGAKNIQYF.